This entry features one TCR beta chain sequence. What it recognizes is unknown. These data are taken from a study of cytomegalovirus exposure and HLA in healthy donors. Study-wide results and limits: In a later analysis, most CMV-associated TCR beta chains appeared HLA-restricted. Sequencing likely caused a cluster of highly shared sequence variants. Relative to equally common others, HLA-associated TCR beta chains showed greater clonal expansion in a later analysis. A later analysis linked some 17,000 TCR beta sequences to HLA alleles at 0.05 false discovery rate.

PCR primers comprised 60 Vbeta and 13 Jbeta primers. Sequenced by immunoSEQ multiplex PCR; TCRdb stores in-frame clones only, minus some. The profile shows 58,000 or so clones, approximately 71% of them singletons. Sequencing used PBMCs. The receptor comes from a woman aged 40-49 years in good health and CMV-seropositive.

CDR3 bases: TGTGCCAGCAGCTACGGGACAGGGAAGAGCTCCTATAATTCACCCCTCCACTTT. Translated, it gives CASSYGTGKSSYNSPLHF. The chain employs TRBV4-2 and TRBJ1-6; 9 bases are a match to TRBD1. CDR1 is LGHNA, CDR2 YNFKEQ, per germline. The CDR3 runs 18 residues. With 5 bases clipped from V and 0 bases from J, the junction kept 8 bases outside the gene matches.